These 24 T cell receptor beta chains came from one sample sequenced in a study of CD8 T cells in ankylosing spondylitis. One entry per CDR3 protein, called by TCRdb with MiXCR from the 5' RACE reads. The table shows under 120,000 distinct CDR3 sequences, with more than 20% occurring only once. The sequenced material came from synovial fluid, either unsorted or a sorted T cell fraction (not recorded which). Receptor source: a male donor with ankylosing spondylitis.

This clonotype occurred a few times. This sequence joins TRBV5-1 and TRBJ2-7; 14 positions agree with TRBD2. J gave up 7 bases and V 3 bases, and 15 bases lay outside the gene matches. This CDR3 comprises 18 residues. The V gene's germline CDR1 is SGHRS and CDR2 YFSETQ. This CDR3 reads CASSSIGLAGGPSGEQYF. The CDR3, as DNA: TGCGCCAGCAGCTCCATCGGACTAGCGGGGGGTCCCAGTGGTGAGCAGTACTTC.

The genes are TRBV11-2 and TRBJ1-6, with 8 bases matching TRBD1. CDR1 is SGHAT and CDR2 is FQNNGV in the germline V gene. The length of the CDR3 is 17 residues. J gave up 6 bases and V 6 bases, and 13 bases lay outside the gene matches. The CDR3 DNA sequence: TGTGCCAGCAGGCGAGACGACAGGGGCCGTTTTAATTCACCCCTCCACTTT. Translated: CASRRDDRGRFNSPLHF.

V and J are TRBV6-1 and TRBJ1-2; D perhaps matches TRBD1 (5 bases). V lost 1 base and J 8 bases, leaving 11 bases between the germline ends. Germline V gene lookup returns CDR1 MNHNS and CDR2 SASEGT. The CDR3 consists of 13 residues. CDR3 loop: CASSEELGRGYTF. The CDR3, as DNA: TGTGCCAGCAGTGAAGAGCTGGGGCGCGGCTACACCTTC.

CDR3 nucleotide sequence: TGTGCCACCAGTGAATACGACAGGGTCCAGTACTTC. Protein product: CATSEYDRVQYF. The chain combines TRBV24-1 with TRBJ2-5, with TRBD1 identical over 7 bases. CDR3 length: 12 residues. Trimming took 4 bases from V and 10 from J; bases not matched to a gene: 5. CDR1 KGHDR and CDR2 SFDVKD come from the germline V gene.

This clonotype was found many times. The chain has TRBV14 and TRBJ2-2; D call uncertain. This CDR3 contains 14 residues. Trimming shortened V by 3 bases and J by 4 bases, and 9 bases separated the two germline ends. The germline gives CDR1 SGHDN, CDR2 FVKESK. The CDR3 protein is CASSHEFPTGELFF. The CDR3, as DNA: TGTGCCAGCAGCCACGAATTCCCCACCGGGGAGCTGTTTTTT.

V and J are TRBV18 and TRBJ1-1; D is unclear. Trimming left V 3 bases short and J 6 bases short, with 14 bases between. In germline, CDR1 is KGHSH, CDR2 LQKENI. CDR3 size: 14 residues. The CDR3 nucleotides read TGTGCCAGCTCACCTACTAGAGGGATGGCTGAAGCTTTCTTT. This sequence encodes CASSPTRGMAEAFF. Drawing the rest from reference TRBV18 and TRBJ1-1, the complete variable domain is NAGVMQNPRHLVRRRGQEARLRCSPMKGHSHVYWYRQLPEEGLKFMVYLQKENIIDESGMPKERFSAEFPKEGPSILRIQQVVRGDSAAYFCASSPTRGMAEAFFGQGTRLTVV.

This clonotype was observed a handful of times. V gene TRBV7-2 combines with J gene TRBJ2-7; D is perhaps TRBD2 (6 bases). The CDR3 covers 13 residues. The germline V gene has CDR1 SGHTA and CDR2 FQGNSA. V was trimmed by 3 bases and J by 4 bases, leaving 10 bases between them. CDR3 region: CASSFTSQYEQYV. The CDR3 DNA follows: TGTGCCAGCAGCTTCACTAGCCAGTACGAGCAGTACGTC.

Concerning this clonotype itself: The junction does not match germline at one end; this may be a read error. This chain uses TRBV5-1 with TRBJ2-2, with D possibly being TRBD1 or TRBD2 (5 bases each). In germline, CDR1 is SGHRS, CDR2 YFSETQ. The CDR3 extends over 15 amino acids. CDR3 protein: CASSPGTGRTGELFF. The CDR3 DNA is TGTGCCAGCAGCCCTGGGACGGGAAGAACCGGGGAGCTGTTTTTT.

The CDR3 DNA is TGTGCCAGCAGCTTAGGGGGAGGGGTCACAGATACGCAGTATTTT. Translation gives CASSLGGGVTDTQYF. The gene calls are TRBV7-9 and TRBJ2-3; 7 bases match TRBD2. Germline CDR1 is SEHNR and CDR2 is FQNEAQ (reference sequence). This CDR3 is 15 amino acids long. Trimming removed 1 base from V and 2 bases from J; junction bases left unmatched: 3. Full variable domain (missing parts from reference TRBV7-9 and TRBJ2-3): DTGVSQNPRHKITKRGQNVTFRCDPISEHNRLYWYRQTLGQGPEFLTYFQNEAQLEKSRLLSDRFSAERPKGSFSTLEIQRTEQGDSAMYLCASSLGGGVTDTQYFGPGTRLTVL.

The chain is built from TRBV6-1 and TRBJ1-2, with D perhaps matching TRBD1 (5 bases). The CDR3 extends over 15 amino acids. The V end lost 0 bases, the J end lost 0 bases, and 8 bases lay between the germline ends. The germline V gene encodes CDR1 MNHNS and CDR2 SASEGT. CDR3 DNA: TGTGCCAGCAGTGAAGCGCCAGGGCCTAACTATGGCTACACCTTC. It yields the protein CASSEAPGPNYGYTF.

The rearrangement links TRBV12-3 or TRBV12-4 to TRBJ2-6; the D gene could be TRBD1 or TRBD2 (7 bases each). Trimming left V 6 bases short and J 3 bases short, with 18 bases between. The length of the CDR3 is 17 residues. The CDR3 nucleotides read TGTGCCAGCAGCCCTGGGTCCAGGGGGGGTGGGGCCAACGTCCTGACTTTC. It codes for CASSPGSRGGGANVLTF.

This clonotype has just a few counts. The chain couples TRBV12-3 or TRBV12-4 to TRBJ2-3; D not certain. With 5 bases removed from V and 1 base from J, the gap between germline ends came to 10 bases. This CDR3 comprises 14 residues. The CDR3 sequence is CASSPGRGTDTQYF. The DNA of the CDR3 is TGTGCCAGCAGTCCCGGACGGGGCACAGATACGCAGTATTTT.

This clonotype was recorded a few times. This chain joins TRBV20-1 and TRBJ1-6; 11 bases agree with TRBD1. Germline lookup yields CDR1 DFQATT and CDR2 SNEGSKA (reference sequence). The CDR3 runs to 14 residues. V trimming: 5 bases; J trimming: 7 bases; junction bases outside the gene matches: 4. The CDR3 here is CSAVGTGGNSPLHF. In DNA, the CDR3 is TGCAGTGCTGTCGGGACAGGGGGAAATTCACCCCTCCACTTT.

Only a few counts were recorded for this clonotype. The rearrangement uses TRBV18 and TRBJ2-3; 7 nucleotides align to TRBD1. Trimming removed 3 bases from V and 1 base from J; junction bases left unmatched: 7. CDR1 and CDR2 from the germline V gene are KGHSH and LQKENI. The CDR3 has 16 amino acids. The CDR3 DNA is TGTGCCAGCTCACCGCAGACAGGGTTGGGCACAGATACGCAGTATTTT. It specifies CASSPQTGLGTDTQYF.

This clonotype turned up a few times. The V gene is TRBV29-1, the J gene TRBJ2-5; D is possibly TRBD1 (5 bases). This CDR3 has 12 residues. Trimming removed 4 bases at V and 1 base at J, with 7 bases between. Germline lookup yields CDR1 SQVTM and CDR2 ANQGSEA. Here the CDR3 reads CSVARVQETQYF. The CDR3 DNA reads TGCAGCGTTGCCAGGGTCCAAGAGACCCAGTACTTC.

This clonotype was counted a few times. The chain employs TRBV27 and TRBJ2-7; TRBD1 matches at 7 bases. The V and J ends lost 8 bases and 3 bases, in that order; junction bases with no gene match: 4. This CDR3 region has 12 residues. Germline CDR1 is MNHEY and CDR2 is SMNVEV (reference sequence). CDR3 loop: CASGGQVYEQYV. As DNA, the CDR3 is TGTGCCAGCGGTGGACAGGTCTACGAGCAGTACGTC.

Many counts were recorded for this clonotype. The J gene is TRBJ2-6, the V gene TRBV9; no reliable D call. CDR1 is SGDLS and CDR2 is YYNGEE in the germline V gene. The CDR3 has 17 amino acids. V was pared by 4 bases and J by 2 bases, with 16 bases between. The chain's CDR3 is CASSPYGPAPGANVLTF. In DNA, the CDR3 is TGTGCCAGCAGCCCCTACGGACCGGCACCTGGGGCCAACGTCCTGACTTTC.

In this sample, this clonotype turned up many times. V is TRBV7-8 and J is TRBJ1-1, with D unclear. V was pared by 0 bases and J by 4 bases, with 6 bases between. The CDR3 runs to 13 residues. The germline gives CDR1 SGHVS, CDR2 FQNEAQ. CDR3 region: CASSLAQATEAFF. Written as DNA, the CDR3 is TGTGCCAGCAGCTTAGCGCAGGCCACTGAAGCTTTCTTT.

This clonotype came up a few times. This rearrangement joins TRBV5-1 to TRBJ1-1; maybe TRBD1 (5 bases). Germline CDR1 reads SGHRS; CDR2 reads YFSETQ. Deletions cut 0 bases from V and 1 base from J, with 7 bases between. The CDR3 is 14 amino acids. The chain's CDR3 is CASSLAGGNTEAFF. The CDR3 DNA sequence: TGCGCCAGCAGCTTGGCCGGGGGGAACACTGAAGCTTTCTTT.

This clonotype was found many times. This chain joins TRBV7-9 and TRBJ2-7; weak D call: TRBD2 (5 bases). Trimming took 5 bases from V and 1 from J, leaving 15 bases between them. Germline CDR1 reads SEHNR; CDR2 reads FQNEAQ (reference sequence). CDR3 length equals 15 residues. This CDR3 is CASSRALDFSYEQYF. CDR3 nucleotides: TGTGCCAGCAGCCGTGCATTGGACTTTTCCTACGAGCAGTACTTC.

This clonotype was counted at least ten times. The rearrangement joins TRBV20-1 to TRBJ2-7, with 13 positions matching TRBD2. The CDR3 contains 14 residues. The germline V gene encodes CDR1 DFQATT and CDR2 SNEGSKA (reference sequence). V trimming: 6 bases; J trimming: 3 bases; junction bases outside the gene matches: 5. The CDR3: CSAELAGGLYEQYF. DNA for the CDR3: TGCAGTGCGGAACTAGCGGGAGGGCTCTACGAGCAGTACTTC.

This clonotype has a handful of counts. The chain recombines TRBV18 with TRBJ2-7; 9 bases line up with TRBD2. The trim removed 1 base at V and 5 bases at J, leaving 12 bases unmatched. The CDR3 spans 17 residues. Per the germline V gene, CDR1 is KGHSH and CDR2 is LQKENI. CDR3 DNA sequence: TGTGCCAGCTCACCACTCCCGACTAGCGGACCTGGGGACGAGCAGTACTTC. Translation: CASSPLPTSGPGDEQYF. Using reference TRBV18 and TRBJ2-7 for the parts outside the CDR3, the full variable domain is NAGVMQNPRHLVRRRGQEARLRCSPMKGHSHVYWYRQLPEEGLKFMVYLQKENIIDESGMPKERFSAEFPKEGPSILRIQQVVRGDSAAYFCASSPLPTSGPGDEQYFGPGTRLTVT.

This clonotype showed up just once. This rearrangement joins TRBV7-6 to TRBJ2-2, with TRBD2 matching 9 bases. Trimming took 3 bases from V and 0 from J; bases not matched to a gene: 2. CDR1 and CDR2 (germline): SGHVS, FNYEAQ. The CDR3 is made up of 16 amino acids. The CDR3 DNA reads TGTGCCAGCAGCTTTTCTAGCGGGGCGAACACCGGGGAGCTGTTTTTT. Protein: CASSFSSGANTGELFF.

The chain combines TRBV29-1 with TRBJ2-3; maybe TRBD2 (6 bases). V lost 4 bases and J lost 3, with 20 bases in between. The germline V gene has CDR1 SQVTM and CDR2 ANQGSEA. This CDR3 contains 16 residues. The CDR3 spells CSVALVGGGRTDTQYF. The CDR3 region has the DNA TGCAGCGTTGCGTTGGTAGGAGGAGGGCGGACAGATACGCAGTATTTT.